This T cell receptor (beta chain) appears in the sequencing data of a study of blood T cell repertoires in COVID-19. Study context: PBMCs, B-cell-depleted T cells, or T cells were the source of the cDNA or gDNA that made up the material.

This clone was seen only once. Original processing methods: Nucleated cell number was recorded as an estimate derived from reference gene primer amplification. The data were produced by immunoSEQ multiplex PCR, yet TCRdb's version contains in-frame clones alone and is incomplete. Clone size and V and J calls were adopted from that table, with D and trimming inferred from the DNA. The sample has fewer than 350,000 clones, roughly 86% seen once; the top ten hold roughly 2.1%. Trimming cost V 5 bases and J 6 bases, with 9 bases left between them. Germline V gene data show CDR1 as SGHAT and CDR2 as FQNNGV. The CDR3 has 12 amino acids.

The TCR originated in a woman in her thirties who had recovered from COVID-19. The chain is built from TRBV11-2 and TRBJ2-3, with a tentative D call TRBD1 (7 bases). The source material was peripheral blood. This CDR3 is CASSQGGDTQYF. Here the CDR3 DNA reads TGTGCCAGCAGCCAGGGGGGTGATACGCAGTATTTT.